The 2 T cell receptor beta chains listed next were all sequenced from one sample in a study of early T cells in non-severe SARS-CoV-2 infection. TCRdb reprocessed the 5' RACE reads via MiXCR and lists one record per CDR3 protein. The sample records tens of thousands of distinct CDR3 sequences, about 3.8% being singletons. Sequenced sample: whole blood. The receptors were sampled from an adult who was a healthcare worker with PCR-confirmed SARS-CoV-2 infection or an uninfected control (not recorded which).

This clonotype was found many times. This chain links TRBV7-8 with TRBJ2-3; no definite D call. V was trimmed by 0 bases and J by 3 bases, leaving 10 bases between them. Germline V gene data show CDR1 as SGHVS and CDR2 as FQNEAQ. The CDR3 covers 15 residues. The CDR3: CASSLAGARTDTQYF. In nucleotides, the CDR3 is TGTGCCAGCAGCTTAGCGGGTGCGAGGACAGATACGCAGTATTTT.

This clonotype occurred many times. The chain employs TRBV14 and TRBJ2-2; D ambiguous. Germline values: CDR1 SGHDN, CDR2 FVKESK. Trimming took off 0 bases at V and 6 bases at J, with 17 bases between the two ends. There are 17 residues in the CDR3. CDR3 amino acids: CASSQDLTSLGAGELFF. CDR3 sequence (DNA): TGTGCCAGCAGCCAAGATCTAACCAGCTTAGGTGCCGGGGAGCTGTTTTTT. The variable domain in full, completed from reference TRBV14 and TRBJ2-2, reads EAGVTQFPSHSVIEKGQTVTLRCDPISGHDNLYWYRRVMGKEIKFLLHFVKESKQDESGMPNNRFLAERTGGTYSTLKVQPAELEDSGVYFCASSQDLTSLGAGELFFGEGSRLTVL.